The 25 T cell receptor beta chains below all came from one sample that was sequenced in a study of T cells expressing NK-cell markers. TCRdb reprocessed the 5' RACE reads and reports one entry per CDR3 protein, with no DNA. The table gives roughly 180,000 distinct CDR3 sequences; the top ten clones make up around 20% of it. Sequenced material: blood T cells: a sorted CD56 or NKG2C T cell subset, CD4+ or CD8+ T cells, or bulk PBMC T cells (not recorded which). The source of these receptors is a man between 18 and 69 years old in good health.

The V gene is TRBV5-6, the J gene TRBJ2-7; TCRdb outputs TRBD2, but without DNA this stays unchecked. Germline-derived CDR1 and CDR2 are SGHDT and YYEEEE. The CDR3 sequence is 15 residues long. The CDR3 spells CASSRGLAVAFGQYF.

V gene TRBV12-3 or TRBV12-4 combines with J gene TRBJ2-3; as DNA is missing, the TRBD1 call by TCRdb cannot be tested. This CDR3 is built from 16 residues. CDR3 in amino acids: CASSPRWGGSTDTQYF.

The gene calls are TRBV9 and TRBJ2-3; TCRdb selects TRBD1, and the lack of DNA leaves this call unchecked. CDR1 and CDR2 from the germline V gene are SGDLS and YYNGEE. This CDR3 has 16 amino acids. This CDR3 is CASSVETGGKGDTQYF.

V usage is TRBV10-3 and J usage is TRBJ2-1; TCRdb lists TRBD2, though no DNA is available to test this call. This CDR3 is 17 amino acids long. The germline V gene encodes CDR1 ENHRY and CDR2 SYGVKD. The CDR3: CAISDPTSGGGWNEQFF.

The chain uses TRBV7-8 and TRBJ1-1; the TCRdb D gene call, TRBD1, has no DNA to confirm it. Germline V lookup: CDR1 SGHVS, CDR2 FQNEAQ. The CDR3 is 15 residues long. CDR3 sequence reads: CASSLRRGDVTEAFF.

CDR3 residues: CASSPGTSGGARYEQFF. The rearrangement joins TRBV9 to TRBJ2-1; TCRdb designates TRBD2, a call that cannot be tested without DNA. The CDR3 extends over 17 amino acids. Germline V gene lookup returns CDR1 SGDLS and CDR2 YYNGEE.

The chain links TRBV10-3 to TRBJ2-2. Germline lookup yields CDR1 ENHRY and CDR2 SYGVKD. This CDR3 is 11 amino acids long. CDR3: CAISGQGELFF.

The V and J genes are TRBV9 and TRBJ2-7; TCRdb picks TRBD1, but there is no DNA to check that call. CDR1 and CDR2 (germline): SGDLS, YYNGEE. CDR3 length equals 13 residues. The CDR3 loop is CASSPLDRYEQYF.

The gene calls are TRBV29-1 and TRBJ1-2; TCRdb names TRBD1, which stays unverified in the absence of DNA. Germline V CDR1 and CDR2: SQVTM, ANQGSEA. The CDR3 is made up of 13 amino acids. CDR3 sequence: CSVDPTGNYGYTF. The full variable domain, completed using reference TRBV29-1 and TRBJ1-2, is SAVISQKPSRDICQRGTSLTIQCQVDSQVTMMFWYRQQPGQSLTLIATANQGSEATYESGFVIDKFPISRPNLTFSTLTVSNMSPEDSSIYLCSVDPTGNYGYTFGSGTRLTVV.

The chain uses TRBV9 and TRBJ1-6. Germline V lookup: CDR1 SGDLS, CDR2 YYNGEE. This CDR3 comprises 14 residues. This CDR3 is CASSGTSYNSPLHF.

The chain links TRBV4-1 to TRBJ2-7; TCRdb's D call, TRBD1, is unchecked because there is no DNA. CDR1 MGHRA and CDR2 YSYEKL come from the germline V gene. This CDR3 has 13 amino acids. CDR3 sequence reads: CASSQDPGQDHYF.

CDR3 sequence: CSVEGGALTYNEQFF. The rearrangement joins TRBV29-1 to TRBJ2-1; TCRdb proposes TRBD1, but this gene call is untestable without DNA. The CDR3 sequence is 15 residues long. Per the germline V gene, CDR1 is SQVTM and CDR2 is ANQGSEA.

This chain links TRBV7-9 with TRBJ1-6; there is no DNA to check the TCRdb D call of TRBD1. CDR1 is SEHNR, CDR2 FQNEAQ, per germline (reference sequence). The CDR3 runs to 13 residues. Here the CDR3 reads CASSSPPISPLHF. Using reference TRBV7-9 and TRBJ1-6 for the parts outside the CDR3, the full variable domain is DTGVSQNPRHKITKRGQNVTFRCDPISEHNRLYWYRQTLGQGPEFLTYFQNEAQLEKSRLLSDRFSAERPKGSFSTLEIQRTEQGDSAMYLCASSSPPISPLHFGNGTRLTVT.

The chain joins TRBV7-6 to TRBJ2-3; the D call of TRBD2 rests on TCRdb alone, since no DNA is present to check it. The CDR3 contains 16 residues. The germline gives CDR1 SGHVS, CDR2 FNYEAQ. The CDR3 protein is CASSLGVASTTDTQYF.

The chain has TRBV20-1 and TRBJ2-2; the TCRdb D gene call, TRBD2, has no DNA to confirm it. This CDR3 comprises 16 residues. CDR1 is DFQATT and CDR2 is SNEGSKA in the germline V gene (reference sequence). The CDR3 sequence: CSARDGASGESGELFF.

The chain is built from TRBV7-9 and TRBJ1-2; TCRdb gives TRBD1 as the D gene, but with no DNA this cannot be confirmed. Germline lookup yields CDR1 SEHNR and CDR2 FQNEAQ (reference sequence). This CDR3 has 13 amino acids. The CDR3 reads CASSTQGISGYTF.

The chain is built from TRBV20-1 and TRBJ1-4; the D gene TCRdb calls, TRBD1, cannot be checked with no DNA. This CDR3 is built from 14 residues. The germline V gene encodes CDR1 DFQATT and CDR2 SNEGSKA (reference sequence). The CDR3 sequence: CSAVDRTSKEKLFF.

This sequence joins TRBV28 and TRBJ2-7; the D call of TRBD1 rests on TCRdb alone, since no DNA is present to check it. The CDR3 runs to 14 residues. Germline CDR1 reads MDHEN; CDR2 reads SYDVKM. The CDR3: CASSFGTGWSEQYF.

V gene TRBV2 combines with J gene TRBJ2-3; TCRdb indicates TRBD1, and absent DNA this call remains unverified. Germline V lookup: CDR1 SNHLY, CDR2 FYNNEI. The CDR3 sequence is 16 residues long. The CDR3 loop reads CASSDLGGDTTDTQYF.

V usage is TRBV9 and J usage is TRBJ1-5. Germline-derived CDR1 and CDR2 are SGDLS and YYNGEE. The CDR3 consists of 15 residues. The CDR3 region is CASSVDGGVGQPQHF.

V and J are TRBV11-2 and TRBJ2-2; lacking DNA, the TRBD2 call made by TCRdb goes unchecked. The CDR3 is 16 residues long. Looked up from germline, CDR1 is SGHAT and CDR2 is FQNNGV. CDR3 loop: CASRDEAGVWTGELFF.

This chain joins TRBV9 and TRBJ2-2; the TRBD2 assignment by TCRdb is unverifiable without DNA. CDR1 SGDLS and CDR2 YYNGEE come from the germline V gene. The length of the CDR3 is 17 residues. The CDR3: CASSVGASGGYTGELFF.

The genes are TRBV9 and TRBJ1-3; the TCRdb call, TRBD1, lacks DNA for checking. Germline CDR1 SGDLS, CDR2 YYNGEE. The CDR3 is 18 residues long. The CDR3 region is CASSPQGPGGITGNTIYF.

V gene TRBV19 combines with J gene TRBJ2-1. The CDR3 is made up of 13 amino acids. The germline CDR1 and CDR2 sequences are LNHDA and SQIVND (reference sequence). The CDR3 sequence: CASKFQGYNEQFF.

This sequence joins TRBV21-1 and TRBJ1-2; no DNA is available, so the TRBD1 call from TCRdb remains unchecked. TRBV21-1 is a pseudogene. The CDR3 consists of 13 residues. Here the CDR3 reads CASKVAPSYGYTF.